A single sample gave rise to the 12 T cell receptor beta chains below, sequenced in a study of shared clonotypes between healthy human individuals. Using immunoSEQ multiplex PCR, the repertoire was profiled, and TCRdb retains in-frame clones only, with some absent. Among under 150,000 clones listed, about 62% were seen once. Sequencing used memory CD8+ T cells sorted from blood. Subset denoted: CD45RO+ cells pooled with CCR7-negative TemRA cells. These receptors were taken from a woman in her twenties or thirties in good health.

The chain links TRBV4-1 to TRBJ1-2; D not resolved. This CDR3 region has 15 residues. Germline lookup yields CDR1 MGHRA and CDR2 YSYEKL. The V end lost 0 bases, the J end lost 2 bases, and 10 bases lay between the germline ends. The CDR3 DNA is TGCGCCAGCAGCCAAGATCCAGAGTTGAACTATGGCTACACCTTC. Protein product: CASSQDPELNYGYTF.

V is TRBV7-2 and J is TRBJ2-1, with TRBD2 identical over 11 bases. Unmatched junction bases numbered 8, after V lost 1 base and J lost 3 bases. The CDR3 has 18 amino acids. From germline, CDR1 is SGHTA and CDR2 FQGNSA. CDR3: CASSLELAGVLGYNEQFF. CDR3 DNA: TGTGCCAGCAGCTTAGAACTAGCGGGAGTTCTGGGCTACAATGAGCAGTTCTTC. Using reference TRBV7-2 and TRBJ2-1 for the parts outside the CDR3, the full variable domain is GAGVSQSPSNKVTEKGKDVELRCDPISGHTALYWYRQSLGQGLEFLIYFQGNSAPDKSGLPSDRFSAERTGGSVSTLTIQRTQQEDSAVYLCASSLELAGVLGYNEQFFGPGTRLTVL.

The chain carries TRBV7-9 and TRBJ2-6; 9 bases are shared with TRBD1. Germline V lookup: CDR1 SEHNR, CDR2 FQNEAQ (reference sequence). The CDR3 has 16 residues. V dropped 6 bases and J dropped 4; count of bases not matched to a gene: 7. Here the CDR3 DNA reads TGTGCCAGCAGACATAGTACAGGGGGCGGGGCCAACGTCCTGACTTTC. Its protein is CASRHSTGGGANVLTF.

This sequence joins TRBV4-1 and TRBJ1-5; no clear D gene. The germline V gene has CDR1 MGHRA and CDR2 YSYEKL. The CDR3 extends over 14 amino acids. V shed 4 bases and J shed 0 bases, with 7 bases lying between them. The CDR3, as DNA: TGCGCCAGCAGCCCGGATTATAGCAATCAGCCCCAGCATTTT. Its translation is CASSPDYSNQPQHF.

The rearrangement links TRBV2 to TRBJ2-1, with 11 bases that match TRBD2. This CDR3 contains 21 residues. Germline V gives CDR1 SNHLY, CDR2 FYNNEI. V lost 2 bases and J lost 5; bases outside the gene matches: 20. CDR3 sequence reads: CASSEHGGLGLAAPWDNEQFF. The CDR3 coding sequence is TGTGCCAGCAGTGAACATGGAGGGTTGGGACTAGCGGCACCTTGGGACAATGAGCAGTTCTTC.

This clone turned up a few times. This chain connects TRBV28 to TRBJ1-2, with a weak D call TRBD1 (6 bases). Germline assignment: CDR1 MDHEN and CDR2 SYDVKM. Trimming took 6 bases from V and 0 from J, leaving 14 bases between them. The CDR3 length is 15 residues. CDR3 protein: CASSPLRGPNYGYTF. CDR3 bases: TGTGCCAGCAGCCCTCTCCGGGGGCCTAACTATGGCTACACCTTC.

The V call is TRBV5-6, the J call TRBJ2-7; TRBD2 agrees at 7 bases. V shed 1 base and J 6 bases; nucleotides not matched to a gene: 4. The CDR3 totals 13 residues. From germline, CDR1 is SGHDT and CDR2 YYEEEE. This CDR3 reads CASSLSSGPEQYF. The CDR3 bases are TGTGCCAGCAGCTTGTCTAGCGGCCCCGAGCAGTACTTC.

CDR3 protein: CASSSFWRWGYEQYF. The CDR3 DNA reads TGTGCCAGCAGTTCCTTCTGGCGGTGGGGCTACGAGCAGTACTTC. V is TRBV28 and J is TRBJ2-7, with D hard to call. The ends were cut back, 4 bases at V and 3 bases at J, with 16 bases in the middle. The CDR3 is made up of 15 amino acids. Germline CDR1 MDHEN, CDR2 SYDVKM.

The chain recombines TRBV11-2 with TRBJ2-7; no firm D call. The V end was cut by 3 bases, the J end by 2 bases, with 11 bases between. The CDR3 sequence is 14 residues long. Germline V gene lookup returns CDR1 SGHAT and CDR2 FQNNGV. CDR3 residues: CASSFGRKTYEQYF. The CDR3 nucleotides read TGTGCCAGCAGCTTCGGCCGGAAAACCTACGAGCAGTACTTC. The full variable domain, its missing parts supplied by reference TRBV11-2 and TRBJ2-7, is EAGVAQSPRYKIIEKRQSVAFWCNPISGHATLYWYQQILGQGPKLLIQFQNNGVVDDSQLPKDRFSAERLKGVDSTLKIQPAKLEDSAVYLCASSFGRKTYEQYFGPGTRLTVT.

The chain employs TRBV28 and TRBJ2-7; TRBD2 matches at 7 bases. CDR3 length: 15 amino acids. Germline V gives CDR1 MDHEN, CDR2 SYDVKM. Germline trimming cut 3 bases from V and 2 bases from J; bases unmatched to any gene: 7. The CDR3 protein is CASSLDLADTYEQYF. Here the CDR3 DNA reads TGTGCCAGCAGTTTGGATCTAGCGGATACCTACGAGCAGTACTTC.

V gene TRBV6-4 combines with J gene TRBJ2-2; 11 bases fit TRBD2. Germline CDR1 MRHNA, CDR2 SNTAGT. The CDR3 extends over 23 amino acids. V was pared by 2 bases and J by 0 bases, with 20 bases of the junction left unmatched. The CDR3 nucleotides are TGTGCCAGCAGTGACCGCTCCCCCTACATAACCGGGACTAGCGGCTCGAACACCGGGGAGCTGTTTTTT. Amino acids: CASSDRSPYITGTSGSNTGELFF.

This clone was observed at least ten times. The chain joins TRBV6-4 to TRBJ2-2; D is perhaps TRBD1 (6 bases). The CDR3 loop spans 16 amino acids. Between the trimmed V and J ends, which lost 6 bases and 1 base, there was a span of 15 bases. Germline V gives CDR1 MRHNA, CDR2 SNTAGT. The DNA for the CDR3 is TGTGCCAGCAGCGTATCAGGGGATCTGAACACCGGGGAGCTGTTTTTT. This encodes CASSVSGDLNTGELFF.